These 30 T cell receptor beta chains were all obtained from the same sample, sequenced in a study of blood T cell repertoires in COVID-19. Here immunoSEQ multiplex PCR was the method, and the copy in TCRdb shows in-frame clones only, minus some. Among roughly 120,000 clones listed, under 75% were seen once. The sample taken for sequencing was peripheral blood. These receptors all come from a woman in her fifties or sixties with acute or convalescent COVID-19.

This rearrangement joins TRBV28 to TRBJ2-3; 9 nucleotides match TRBD2. Losses at the gene ends were 5 bases for V and 6 bases for J; bases not matched to a gene: 6. Germline CDR1 reads MDHEN; CDR2 reads SYDVKM. The CDR3 is 14 amino acids. DNA for the CDR3: TGTGCCAGCAGTATCGGGACTAGCCCGGATACGCAGTATTTT. This codes for CASSIGTSPDTQYF.

V and J are TRBV30 and TRBJ2-7, with 8 bases that match TRBD2. The germline V gene has CDR1 GTSNPN and CDR2 SVGIG (reference sequence). The CDR3 has 13 residues. With V trimmed by 2 bases and J by 5 bases, 5 bases remained unmatched. CDR3 residues: CAWSLLAGDEQYF. In nucleotides, the CDR3 is TGTGCCTGGAGTCTGCTAGCGGGCGACGAGCAGTACTTC.

The chain employs TRBV28 and TRBJ1-2; 7 bases are shared with TRBD1. The CDR3 has 17 residues. Unmatched junction bases numbered 15, after V lost 4 bases and J lost 4 bases. The germline V gene encodes CDR1 MDHEN and CDR2 SYDVKM. The CDR3 spells CASSSPDRAKAAYGYTF. In DNA, the CDR3 is TGTGCCAGCAGTTCCCCAGACAGGGCGAAGGCGGCCTATGGCTACACCTTC.

This chain links TRBV18 with TRBJ2-3; 9 bases map to TRBD2. The CDR3 covers 16 residues. CDR1 and CDR2 from the germline V gene are KGHSH and LQKENI. V was pared by 0 bases and J by 2 bases, with 3 bases of the junction left unmatched. The CDR3 protein is CASSPPLAGHTDTQYF. CDR3 DNA sequence: TGTGCCAGCTCACCACCCCTAGCGGGGCACACAGATACGCAGTATTTT.

Of note for this clone: Other nucleotide sequences in the sample specify the same CDR3. The chain recombines TRBV6-6 with TRBJ2-3, with TRBD2 matching over 10 bases. V was clipped by 5 bases and J by 3 bases; unmatched bases: 11. The germline V gene encodes CDR1 MNHNY and CDR2 SVGAGI (reference sequence). The length of the CDR3 is 17 residues. DNA of the CDR3: TGTGCCAGCAGTCCCCGGGGTAGCGGGGGGCCAACAGATACGCAGTATTTT. Translated: CASSPRGSGGPTDTQYF.

The V and J genes are TRBV5-1 and TRBJ1-1; TRBD1 matches at 8 bases. J was trimmed by 1 base and V by 2 bases; bases with no gene match: 4. Germline CDR1 SGHRS, CDR2 YFSETQ. The CDR3 is made up of 15 amino acids. The CDR3 spells CASSLYGQGNTEAFF. CDR3 DNA: TGCGCCAGCAGCTTATACGGACAGGGGAACACTGAAGCTTTCTTT.

In its sample, this clone was seen once. The chain combines TRBV3-1 (or the pseudogene TRBV3-2) with TRBJ2-7, with D uncertain. Looked up from germline, CDR1 is LGHDT and CDR2 is YNNKEL (reference sequence). The V and J ends lost 3 bases and 4 bases respectively, with 7 bases between them. The CDR3 is made up of 12 amino acids. The chain's CDR3 is CASSQVEYEQYF. CDR3 in DNA: TGTGCCAGCAGCCAGGTCGAGTACGAGCAGTACTTC.

There are a few counts of this clone. The chain employs TRBV30 and TRBJ1-5; D call uncertain. Germline V CDR1 and CDR2: GTSNPN, SVGIG (reference sequence). V was pared by 2 bases and J by 0 bases, with 11 bases between. This CDR3 is 15 amino acids long. CDR3 coding DNA: TGTGCCTGGAGTAGTGAGGCGTATAGCAATCAGCCCCAGCATTTT. This encodes CAWSSEAYSNQPQHF.

This clone was counted between two and nine times. This chain links TRBV20-1 with TRBJ1-2; 10 bases line up with TRBD1. Per the germline V gene, CDR1 is DFQATT and CDR2 is SNEGSKA (reference sequence). V lost 3 bases to trimming and J lost 7 bases; unmatched junction nucleotides: 11. This CDR3 is built from 15 residues. CDR3 nucleotides: TGCAGTGCTAGTAGCCACGACCGGGACAGGGGTGGCTACACCTTC. Its protein product is CSASSHDRDRGGYTF.

The chain uses TRBV7-9 and TRBJ1-5; D gene uncertain. Germline CDR1 and CDR2: SEHNR and FQNEAQ (reference sequence). Trimming cost V 5 bases and J 3 bases, with 8 bases left between them. This CDR3 is built from 13 residues. The CDR3, as DNA: TGTGCCAGCAGCAACAGCCTCAATCAGCCCCAGCATTTT. This encodes CASSNSLNQPQHF. Complete variable domain (other parts from reference TRBV7-9 and TRBJ1-5): DTGVSQNPRHKITKRGQNVTFRCDPISEHNRLYWYRQTLGQGPEFLTYFQNEAQLEKSRLLSDRFSAERPKGSFSTLEIQRTEQGDSAMYLCASSNSLNQPQHFGDGTRLSIL.

This clone appeared many times. This chain links TRBV19 with TRBJ1-1; D uncertain. The CDR3 loop spans 12 amino acids. V was clipped by 3 bases and J by 7 bases, with 9 bases between them. Germline CDR1 and CDR2: LNHDA and SQIVND (reference sequence). CDR3 coding DNA: TGTGCCAGTAGTATGGCAGTTGATGAAGCTTTCTTT. It codes for CASSMAVDEAFF.

The J gene is TRBJ1-4, the V gene TRBV27; 8 nucleotides line up with TRBD1. Unmatched junction bases numbered 2, after V lost 3 bases and J lost 5 bases. Germline CDR1 MNHEY, CDR2 SMNVEV (reference sequence). The CDR3 loop spans 14 amino acids. The DNA of the CDR3 is TGTGCCAGCAGTTTTGGACAGGGAAATGAAAAACTGTTTTTT. This sequence encodes CASSFGQGNEKLFF.

This sequence joins TRBV14 and TRBJ1-1; 7 bases agree with TRBD1. This CDR3 spans 16 amino acids. Trimming cost V 4 bases and J 1 base; bases outside gene matches: 9. Germline CDR1 and CDR2: SGHDN and FVKESK. As DNA, the CDR3 is TGTGCCAGCAGCCCCTACGGAGGGGGCTGGAACACTGAAGCTTTCTTT. Translation gives CASSPYGGGWNTEAFF.

This clone appeared a few times. The chain has TRBV5-6 and TRBJ1-2; a possible D gene is TRBD1 (6 bases). Germline CDR1 is SGHDT and CDR2 is YYEEEE. Trimming stripped 4 bases from V and 13 bases from J, with 23 bases between. The CDR3 spans 14 residues. CDR3 in amino acids: CASSRKSTGTYFTF. For the CDR3, the DNA is TGTGCCAGCAGCCGAAAGTCTACCGGGACATATTTCACCTTC.

The rearrangement links TRBV5-1 to TRBJ2-5; a weak D match, TRBD2 (7 bases). CDR3 length equals 15 residues. Trimming took off 1 base at V and 4 bases at J, with 14 bases between the two ends. The germline V gene encodes CDR1 SGHRS and CDR2 YFSETQ. The CDR3 sequence is CASSLRGGRGETQYF. CDR3 sequence (DNA): TGCGCCAGCAGCTTGCGCGGGGGCAGGGGAGAGACCCAGTACTTC.

V gene TRBV9 combines with J gene TRBJ1-1, with 12 bases that match TRBD1. The CDR3 spans 18 residues. Germline CDR1 reads SGDLS; CDR2 reads YYNGEE. V trimming: 5 bases; J trimming: 0 bases; junction bases outside the gene matches: 11. The CDR3 DNA reads TGTGCCAGCAGTCCTCTACGGGACAGGGGGCGGTTGAACACTGAAGCTTTCTTT. Translated, it gives CASSPLRDRGRLNTEAFF.

The chain employs TRBV10-3 and TRBJ1-5; D ambiguous. Trimming removed 11 bases at V and 0 bases at J, with 14 bases between. The CDR3 has 14 amino acids. In germline, CDR1 is ENHRY, CDR2 SYGVKD. The CDR3 is CAVRTDNSNQPQHF. The CDR3 DNA reads TGTGCCGTACGGACTGACAATAGCAATCAGCCCCAGCATTTT.

V gene TRBV7-9 combines with J gene TRBJ1-5, with a weak D call TRBD1 (5 bases). Per the germline V gene, CDR1 is SEHNR and CDR2 is FQNEAQ (reference sequence). V lost 0 bases, J lost 1 base, and 13 bases lay in between. The length of the CDR3 is 17 residues. CDR3 DNA: TGTGCCAGCAGCTTAGCTTTCGGCCAGGGCAGCAATCAGCCCCAGCATTTT. This translates into CASSLAFGQGSNQPQHF.

The V call is TRBV19, the J call TRBJ2-7; 8 bases line up with TRBD1. V lost 3 bases to trimming and J lost 5 bases; unmatched junction nucleotides: 3. This CDR3 contains 13 residues. Germline V gene sequence: CDR1 LNHDA, CDR2 SQIVND (reference sequence). This CDR3 is CASSIKQGDEQYF. As DNA, the CDR3 is TGTGCCAGTAGTATCAAACAGGGGGACGAGCAGTACTTC.

The chain recombines TRBV9 with TRBJ2-2; D unresolved. This CDR3 comprises 14 residues. Germline loops: CDR1 SGDLS, CDR2 YYNGEE. The V end was cut by 0 bases, the J end by 3 bases, with 6 bases between. The CDR3 loop is CASSVVLDTGELFF. The CDR3 bases are TGTGCCAGCAGCGTAGTACTTGACACCGGGGAGCTGTTTTTT.

The rearrangement links TRBV6-2 or TRBV6-3 to TRBJ2-7; no clear D. Trimming removed 2 bases from V and 2 bases from J, with 10 bases in between. Germline CDR1 is MNHEY and CDR2 is SVGEGT. The CDR3 is made up of 14 amino acids. The CDR3 loop is CASSYNPRPYEQYF. CDR3 bases: TGTGCCAGCAGTTACAATCCCAGGCCCTACGAGCAGTACTTC.

The J gene is TRBJ2-7, the V gene TRBV4-2, with D perhaps TRBD1 (6 bases). Trimming stripped 0 bases from V and 9 bases from J, with 18 bases between. The CDR3 consists of 15 residues. Germline V gives CDR1 LGHNA, CDR2 YNFKEQ. As DNA, the CDR3 is TGTGCCAGCAGCCAAGAGAGGGGGAAAGCTGCCACGCAGTACTTC. Amino acids: CASSQERGKAATQYF.

The chain is built from TRBV7-2 and TRBJ1-2; tentative D call: TRBD1 (6 bases). Germline V gene data show CDR1 as SGHTA and CDR2 as FQGNSA. The length of the CDR3 is 15 residues. V lost 2 bases, J lost 4 bases, and 14 bases lay in between. The CDR3 spells CASSLNPQGGYGYTF. The CDR3, as DNA: TGTGCCAGCAGCTTAAACCCACAGGGTGGCTATGGCTACACCTTC. The variable domain in full, with the rest retrieved from reference TRBV7-2 and TRBJ1-2, is GAGVSQSPSNKVTEKGKDVELRCDPISGHTALYWYRQSLGQGLEFLIYFQGNSAPDKSGLPSDRFSAERTGGSVSTLTIQRTQQEDSAVYLCASSLNPQGGYGYTFGSGTRLTVV.

This clone has only a few counts. This sequence joins TRBV6-6 and TRBJ1-1, with D possibly matching TRBD1 (6 bases). The CDR3 loop spans 11 amino acids. V dropped 10 bases and J dropped 5 bases, with 11 bases sitting between them. Germline CDR1 MNHNY, CDR2 SVGAGI (reference sequence). CDR3 DNA: TGTGCCACCATCGACAGGACTGAAGCTTTCTTT. Translating gives CATIDRTEAFF.

About this clone: One junction end does not reproduce the germline sequence, and a read error may be involved. The chain employs TRBV6-2 or TRBV6-3 and TRBJ2-1; the match to TRBD2 covers 7 bases. There are 17 residues in the CDR3. Germline V gene data show CDR1 as MNHEY and CDR2 as SVGEGT. CDR3 sequence reads: CASSNSLERGLYNEQFF. In DNA, the CDR3 is TGTGCCAGCAGTAACTCTCTTGAGCGGGGCCTTTACAATGAGCAGTTCTTC.

CDR3 nucleotides: TGTGCCTGGGGGACAAGCTATGGCTACACCTTC. Amino acid sequence: CAWGTSYGYTF. The chain combines TRBV30 with TRBJ1-2; D might be TRBD1 (6 bases). Germline V gene data show CDR1 as GTSNPN and CDR2 as SVGIG (reference sequence). CDR3 size: 11 residues. Trimming cost V 5 bases and J 4 bases, with 8 bases left between them.

The table lists this clone with a few counts. This chain uses TRBV20-1 with TRBJ1-1; tentatively, D is TRBD1 (6 bases). Germline V gene data show CDR1 as DFQATT and CDR2 as SNEGSKA (reference sequence). This CDR3 comprises 11 residues. V was clipped by 5 bases and J by 6 bases, with 10 bases between them. For the CDR3, the DNA is TGCAGTGCTGAACAGGGCGCTGAAGCTTTCTTT. As protein: CSAEQGAEAFF.

The V call is TRBV7-8, the J call TRBJ1-6; tentative D call: TRBD1 (5 bases). V was clipped by 3 bases and J by 7 bases, with 13 bases between them. Per the germline V gene, CDR1 is SGHVS and CDR2 is FQNEAQ. The CDR3 length is 15 residues. The CDR3 here is CASSLSRGNNSPLHF. CDR3 nucleotide sequence: TGTGCCAGCAGCTTGAGTCGGGGGAACAATTCACCCCTCCACTTT.

V is TRBV18 and J is TRBJ2-7; D perhaps matches TRBD1 (6 bases). This CDR3 comprises 14 residues. V lost 3 bases and J lost 3, with 12 bases in between. CDR1 and CDR2 (germline): KGHSH, LQKENI. The CDR3 region is CASSPPGTNYEQYF. CDR3 DNA sequence: TGTGCCAGCTCACCCCCCGGGACAAACTACGAGCAGTACTTC.

The chain carries TRBV7-3 and TRBJ1-1; 7 nucleotides match TRBD1. Germline V lookup: CDR1 SGHTA, CDR2 FQGTGA. J gave up 6 bases and V 5 bases, and 6 bases lay outside the gene matches. The CDR3 covers 13 residues. CDR3 DNA sequence: TGTGCCAGCAGCCAGTCAGGGGGGCCTGAAGCTTTCTTT. Protein product: CASSQSGGPEAFF. The complete variable domain, with remaining parts taken from reference TRBV7-3 and TRBJ1-1, reads GAGVSQTPSNKVTEKGKYVELRCDPISGHTALYWYRQSLGQGPEFLIYFQGTGAADDSGLPNDRFFAVRPEGSVSTLKIQRTERGDSAVYLCASSQSGGPEAFFGQGTRLTVV.